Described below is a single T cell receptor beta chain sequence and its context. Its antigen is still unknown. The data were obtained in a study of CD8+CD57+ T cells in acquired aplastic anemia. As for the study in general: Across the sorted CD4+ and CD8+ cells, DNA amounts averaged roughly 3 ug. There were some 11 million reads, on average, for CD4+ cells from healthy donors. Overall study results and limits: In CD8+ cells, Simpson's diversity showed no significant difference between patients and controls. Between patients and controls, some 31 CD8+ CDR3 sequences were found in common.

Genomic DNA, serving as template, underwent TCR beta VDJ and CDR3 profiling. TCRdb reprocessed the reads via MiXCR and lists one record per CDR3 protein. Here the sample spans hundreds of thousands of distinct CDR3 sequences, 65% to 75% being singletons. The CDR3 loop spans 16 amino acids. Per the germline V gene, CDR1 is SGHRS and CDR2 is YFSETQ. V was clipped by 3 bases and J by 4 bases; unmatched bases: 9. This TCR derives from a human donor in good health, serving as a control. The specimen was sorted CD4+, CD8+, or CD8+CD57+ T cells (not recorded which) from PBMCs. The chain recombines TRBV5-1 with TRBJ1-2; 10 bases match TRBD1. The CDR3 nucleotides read TGCGCCAGCAGCTCCGGGACAGGGGATGGTGGCTATGGCTACACCTTC. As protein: CASSSGTGDGGYGYTF.